This entry lists 13 T cell receptor beta chains sequenced from one sample in a study of T-cell reconstitution after alpha-beta-depleted transplantation in children. TCRbeta library construction was performed incorporating unique molecular identifiers. TCRdb redid the calling of the PCR reads with MiXCR, one entry per CDR3 protein. The sample lists nearly 400,000 distinct CDR3 sequences, about a fifth occurring once. The sample in question was PBMCs from the stem cell graft donor, obtained from the stem cell graft. These receptors all come from a human donor who donated a stem cell graft to a child with acute myeloid leukemia.

The V call is TRBV3-1, the J call TRBJ1-2; 7 bases agree with TRBD1. Germline values: CDR1 LGHDT, CDR2 YNNKEL (reference sequence). After removal of 0 bases from V and 2 bases from J, the junction contained 3 bases not matched to a gene. The CDR3 is 15 amino acids. This CDR3 reads CASSQEQGTNYGYTF. In nucleotides, the CDR3 is TGTGCCAGCAGCCAAGAACAGGGGACGAACTATGGCTACACCTTC.

This clonotype occurred many times. The J gene is TRBJ2-7, the V gene TRBV7-2; 8 nucleotides agree with TRBD1. This CDR3 spans 12 amino acids. Germline V gene sequence: CDR1 SGHTA, CDR2 FQGNSA. V trimming: 5 bases; J trimming: 9 bases; junction bases outside the gene matches: 6. The CDR3 here is CASSRDRSSQYF. CDR3 nucleotides: TGTGCCAGCAGCAGGGACAGGAGTTCGCAGTACTTC. The full variable domain, rest sourced from reference TRBV7-2 and TRBJ2-7, is GAGVSQSPSNKVTEKGKDVELRCDPISGHTALYWYRQSLGQGLEFLIYFQGNSAPDKSGLPSDRFSAERTGGSVSTLTIQRTQQEDSAVYLCASSRDRSSQYFGPGTRLTVT.

As regards this clonotype: Mismatch with germline at one junction end may stem from a read error. The chain links TRBV10-3 to TRBJ2-1, with a weak D call TRBD1 (6 bases). The germline V gene has CDR1 ENHRY and CDR2 SYGVKD. The CDR3 has 11 amino acids. The CDR3 region is CAISPQGEEFF. The CDR3 nucleotides are TGTGCCATCAGTCCACAGGGTGAGGAGTTCTTC.

In DNA form, the CDR3 reads TGTGCCAGCAGCCCGAGACAGGGGACCCACGACCTGCCCCCTTACGAGCAGTACTTC. Translation gives CASSPRQGTHDLPPYEQYF. The V gene is TRBV4-2, the J gene TRBJ2-7, with 8 positions matching TRBD1. Germline CDR1 reads LGHNA; CDR2 reads YNFKEQ. This CDR3 comprises 19 residues. V dropped 4 bases and J dropped 4; count of bases not matched to a gene: 21.

This clonotype turned up a few times. The chain recombines TRBV24-1 with TRBJ2-5; TRBD2 matches 8 bases. V lost 8 bases to trimming and J lost 5 bases; unmatched junction nucleotides: 9. From germline, CDR1 is KGHDR and CDR2 SFDVKD. The CDR3 spans 14 residues. CDR3 residues: CATNPGRASETQYF. The DNA for the CDR3 is TGTGCCACCAATCCCGGGAGGGCCTCGGAGACCCAGTACTTC.

The rearrangement links TRBV20-1 to TRBJ2-3; TRBD2 might be the D (6 bases). Germline V gives CDR1 DFQATT, CDR2 SNEGSKA (reference sequence). V was cut by 5 bases and J by 4 bases, with 19 bases left in between. CDR3 length equals 15 residues. The CDR3 loop is CSAGPGSGEADTQYF. As DNA, the CDR3 is TGCAGTGCTGGCCCAGGGTCGGGAGAAGCAGATACGCAGTATTTT.

The chain employs TRBV20-1 and TRBJ2-5; 9 bases are a match to TRBD1. Germline trimming cut 1 base from V and 1 base from J; bases unmatched to any gene: 13. This CDR3 comprises 18 residues. The germline gives CDR1 DFQATT, CDR2 SNEGSKA (reference sequence). In nucleotides, the CDR3 is TGCAGTGCTAGAGGGGGCCGCGGGACAGGGAGTCTCCAAGAGACCCAGTACTTC. It yields the protein CSARGGRGTGSLQETQYF.

The chain has TRBV7-2 and TRBJ2-1; 9 nucleotides match TRBD2. V shed 1 base and J 7 bases; nucleotides not matched to a gene: 5. CDR1 is SGHTA and CDR2 is FQGNSA in the germline V gene. This CDR3 has 15 amino acids. The CDR3 is CASSLDSGSQNEQFF. CDR3 DNA: TGTGCCAGCAGCTTAGATAGCGGGAGTCAGAATGAGCAGTTCTTC. The full variable domain, with the rest looked up from reference TRBV7-2 and TRBJ2-1, is GAGVSQSPSNKVTEKGKDVELRCDPISGHTALYWYRQSLGQGLEFLIYFQGNSAPDKSGLPSDRFSAERTGGSVSTLTIQRTQQEDSAVYLCASSLDSGSQNEQFFGPGTRLTVL.

This chain links TRBV4-1 with TRBJ2-5, with TRBD1 matching 8 bases. The CDR3 runs to 15 residues. V dropped 2 bases and J dropped 1; count of bases not matched to a gene: 3. Germline V gene lookup returns CDR1 MGHRA and CDR2 YSYEKL. CDR3 DNA sequence: TGCGCCAGCAGCCAACAGGACAGGGCCCAAGAGACCCAGTACTTC. Its protein is CASSQQDRAQETQYF.

This chain links TRBV2 with TRBJ2-1; maybe TRBD1 (6 bases). The germline V gene has CDR1 SNHLY and CDR2 FYNNEI. The CDR3 runs to 18 residues. V lost 8 bases, J lost 1 base, and 24 bases lay in between. In DNA form, the CDR3 reads TGTGCCAGCTGCTCCCTGGGGGCAGGCCAAGGGTCCTACAATGAGCAGTTCTTC. This encodes CASCSLGAGQGSYNEQFF.

This sequence joins TRBV12-3 or TRBV12-4 and TRBJ1-6; maybe TRBD1 (6 bases). There are 15 residues in the CDR3. V was pared by 1 base and J by 11 bases, with 15 bases between. The CDR3 region has the DNA TGTGCCAGCAGTTTAGGAGCTCAGGGGAGGACACCCCTCCACTTT. Amino acids: CASSLGAQGRTPLHF.

This clonotype was seen at least ten times. The chain carries TRBV20-1 and TRBJ2-1; 7 bases are shared with TRBD2. J gave up 9 bases and V 3 bases, and 11 bases lay outside the gene matches. Looked up from germline, CDR1 is DFQATT and CDR2 is SNEGSKA (reference sequence). This CDR3 is 14 amino acids long. As DNA, the CDR3 is TGCAGTGCTAGTGTTGCGGGAGTGTACGGTGAGCAGTTCTTC. Translation gives CSASVAGVYGEQFF.

This clonotype was detected only a few times. The rearrangement links TRBV7-2 to TRBJ2-7, with D perhaps TRBD2 (6 bases). The CDR3 is made up of 15 amino acids. Germline V gives CDR1 SGHTA, CDR2 FQGNSA. V lost 0 bases, J lost 5 bases, and 14 bases lay in between. Written as DNA, the CDR3 is TGTGCCAGCAGCTTAGCATTAGTTTCGGGGGACGAGCAGTACTTC. This translates into CASSLALVSGDEQYF.